Following are 16 T cell receptor beta chains from one sample sequenced in a study of blood T cell repertoires in COVID-19. TCRdb keeps only in-frame clones here, not all; method: immunoSEQ multiplex PCR. The sample shows 150,000 to 200,000 clones, 70% to 90% of them seen only once. The sample comprised peripheral blood. The receptors derive from a man aged 40-49 years with active or convalescent COVID-19.

The chain links TRBV6-5 to TRBJ1-2; D possibly corresponds to TRBD1 (6 bases). The CDR3 totals 14 residues. The V end lost 6 bases, the J end lost 2 bases, and 13 bases lay between the germline ends. Per germline, CDR1 MNHEY and CDR2 SVGAGI. This CDR3 reads CASRPLDSNYGYTF. The CDR3 nucleotides are TGTGCCAGCAGACCCCTGGACAGCAACTATGGCTACACCTTC.

V usage is TRBV11-3 and J usage is TRBJ2-3; unclear D gene. Trimming stripped 1 base from V and 4 bases from J, with 18 bases between. Germline CDR1 SGHNT, CDR2 YENEEA. CDR3 length equals 17 residues. CDR3 protein: CASSLGPDSDLSDTQYF. DNA of the CDR3: TGTGCCAGCAGCTTAGGACCCGACTCTGATCTTTCAGATACGCAGTATTTT.

This clone showed up just a few times. The V gene is TRBV25-1, the J gene TRBJ2-7, with 8 bases aligning to TRBD2. Germline V gene data show CDR1 as MGHDK and CDR2 as SYGVNS. This CDR3 is built from 15 residues. V gave up 5 bases and J gave up 4 bases; unmatched junction bases: 10. The CDR3 region has the DNA TGTGCCAGCAGTAAGCATAGCGGGGCCTCTTACGAGCAGTACTTC. Translated: CASSKHSGASYEQYF.

V is TRBV30 and J is TRBJ1-5, with D possibly matching TRBD1 (6 bases). The CDR3 is 13 amino acids. Germline V gene sequence: CDR1 GTSNPN, CDR2 SVGIG (reference sequence). Trimming took 3 bases from V and 7 from J, leaving 13 bases between them. The CDR3 nucleotides are TGTGCCTGGAGACAGGGTCAGGAACAGCCCCAGCATTTT. Its protein is CAWRQGQEQPQHF.

The chain is built from TRBV5-1 and TRBJ2-3; D is unclear. The V and J ends lost 4 bases and 2 bases respectively, with 11 bases between them. Germline values: CDR1 SGHRS, CDR2 YFSETQ. This CDR3 has 14 residues. The CDR3 reads CASSGARPTDTQYF. CDR3 sequence (DNA): TGCGCCAGCAGCGGAGCTCGCCCCACAGATACGCAGTATTTT. The full variable domain, rest sourced from reference TRBV5-1 and TRBJ2-3, is KAGVTQTPRYLIKTRGQQVTLSCSPISGHRSVSWYQQTPGQGLQFLFEYFSETQRNKGNFPGRFSGRQFSNSRSEMNVSTLELGDSALYLCASSGARPTDTQYFGPGTRLTVL.

V usage is TRBV5-4 and J usage is TRBJ1-4, with TRBD1 identical over 10 bases. V was pared by 1 base and J by 5 bases, with 2 bases of the junction left unmatched. This CDR3 has 15 residues. Germline CDR1 is SGHNT and CDR2 is YYREEE (reference sequence). In DNA form, the CDR3 reads TGTGCCAGCAGCTTGCGGACAGGGGGAAATGAAAAACTGTTTTTT. Translation: CASSLRTGGNEKLFF.

J is TRBJ1-2 and V is TRBV30; 8 bases align to TRBD1. Germline V CDR1 and CDR2: GTSNPN, SVGIG (reference sequence). There are 13 residues in the CDR3. V dropped 2 bases and J dropped 8; count of bases not matched to a gene: 7. The CDR3 spells CAWSLGQGDGYTF. CDR3 nucleotides: TGTGCCTGGAGTCTCGGACAGGGTGACGGCTACACCTTC.

DNA of the CDR3: TGTGCCAGCAGTTTAACGGGGGGGCCCAGTGAGCAGTTCTTC. Its translation is CASSLTGGPSEQFF. The chain combines TRBV27 with TRBJ2-1; TRBD2 matches 8 bases. Germline V gives CDR1 MNHEY, CDR2 SMNVEV (reference sequence). The CDR3 has 14 amino acids. The trim removed 2 bases at V and 9 bases at J, leaving 6 bases unmatched.

The chain links TRBV30 to TRBJ1-2; TRBD1 matches 9 bases. Germline lookup yields CDR1 GTSNPN and CDR2 SVGIG (reference sequence). This CDR3 comprises 13 residues. Unmatched junction bases numbered 7, after V lost 5 bases and J lost 6 bases. In nucleotides, the CDR3 is TGTGCCTGGGATAAGACAGGGGGAAATGGCTACACCTTC. It codes for CAWDKTGGNGYTF.

In its sample, this clone was seen a few times. The chain couples TRBV19 to TRBJ2-7; 7 bases align to TRBD1. Germline V gene data show CDR1 as LNHDA and CDR2 as SQIVND (reference sequence). V gave up 5 bases and J gave up 3 bases; unmatched junction bases: 10. The CDR3 consists of 15 residues. CDR3 in DNA: TGTGCCAGTAGTTCGTCGCTGACAGGGTACTACGAGCAGTACTTC. Protein: CASSSSLTGYYEQYF.

The rearrangement uses TRBV4-2 and TRBJ1-6, with 8 bases identical to TRBD1. Germline V CDR1 and CDR2: LGHNA, YNFKEQ. The CDR3 has 17 amino acids. The V segment lost 1 base and the J segment 6 bases; nucleotides outside the gene matches: 8. This chain's CDR3 is CASSQVGAGGPNSPLHF. CDR3 coding DNA: TGTGCCAGCAGCCAAGTAGGGGCAGGGGGCCCTAATTCACCCCTCCACTTT.

The chain links TRBV6-5 to TRBJ1-2; 8 bases are a match to TRBD1. Germline trimming cut 9 bases from V and 4 bases from J; bases unmatched to any gene: 7. This CDR3 has 13 residues. From germline, CDR1 is MNHEY and CDR2 SVGAGI. In DNA, the CDR3 is TGTGCCAGTGGGACAGGCGAAGCCTATGGCTACACCTTC. Protein: CASGTGEAYGYTF.

This chain connects TRBV18 to TRBJ1-2, with 8 bases matching TRBD1. Germline-derived CDR1 and CDR2 are KGHSH and LQKENI. CDR3 length: 15 residues. With 1 base clipped from V and 3 bases from J, the junction kept 4 bases outside the gene matches. In DNA, the CDR3 is TGTGCCAGCTCACCACAGGGACAGGTAGACTATGGCTACACCTTC. The encoded protein is CASSPQGQVDYGYTF.

The chain is built from TRBV7-6 and TRBJ2-3, with TRBD2 as a possible D gene (5 bases). The CDR3 length is 16 residues. Germline CDR1 reads SGHVS; CDR2 reads FNYEAQ. Trimming cost V 1 base and J 2 bases, with 13 bases left between them. CDR3 bases: TGTGCCAGCAGCTTAGGGGCCTTCGGGAACACAGATACGCAGTATTTT. Translating gives CASSLGAFGNTDTQYF.

The V gene is TRBV11-2, the J gene TRBJ2-7; D possibly corresponds to TRBD2 (5 bases). Germline CDR1 and CDR2: SGHAT and FQNNGV. V was shortened by 4 bases and J by 2 bases, with 12 bases between the two germline ends. The CDR3 is 14 amino acids. The CDR3 loop reads CASSSSDGAYEQYF. CDR3 DNA sequence: TGTGCCAGCAGCTCATCGGACGGGGCCTACGAGCAGTACTTC.

V gene TRBV18 combines with J gene TRBJ2-1; TRBD2 matches at 12 bases. The CDR3 extends over 16 amino acids. Germline loops: CDR1 KGHSH, CDR2 LQKENI. The trim removed 5 bases at V and 6 bases at J, leaving 8 bases unmatched. The CDR3 is CASSSASGGVRNEQFF. CDR3 nucleotide sequence: TGTGCCAGCTCATCGGCTAGCGGGGGGGTCCGCAATGAGCAGTTCTTC.